One TCR beta chain is described in this entry. The target antigen is unknown. This sample was taken from a study of cytomegalovirus exposure and HLA in healthy donors. Study findings and constraints: In a later analysis, HLA-associated TCR beta chains were more clonally expanded than equally common others. Some TCR beta chains (about 180 of them) were listed as cytomegalovirus-associated.

Primers for the PCR totalled 60 Vbeta and 13 Jbeta. Sequencing used immunoSEQ multiplex PCR; TCRdb keeps in-frame clones, though not all of them. The listing records around 76,000 clones. Trimming cost V 4 bases and J 3 bases, with 13 bases left between them. The CDR3 sequence is 14 residues long. Germline values: CDR1 SGHAT, CDR2 FQNNGV. Specimen: PBMCs. This clonotype was obtained from a boy aged 5-17 years in good health and CMV-seronegative. V and J are TRBV11-2 and TRBJ2-7; D perhaps matches TRBD1 (5 bases). CDR3 amino acids: CASSSPIDSYEQYF. The CDR3 nucleotides read TGTGCCAGCAGCTCCCCTATAGACAGCTACGAGCAGTACTTC.